These T cell receptor beta chains were read from a single sample in a study of blood T cell repertoires in COVID-19. Sequencing used immunoSEQ multiplex PCR; TCRdb keeps in-frame clones, though not all of them. This table has about 340,000 clones, around 82% appearing once. The sequenced sample consisted of peripheral blood. Every receptor here comes from a man aged 25 to 45 with active or convalescent COVID-19. CDR3s include the opening cysteine and the closing phenylalanine or tryptophan. Each record gives: D gene, V gene, J gene, clone size, CDR3 DNA, CDR3 protein. A D gene is named only where the DNA matches it firmly. Where a row states a size, it is once, few, many or the class of an expanded clone; other rows omit it.

>TRBD2|TRBV27|TRBJ2-7|.
TGTGCCAGCAGTTTAAGAGGACTAGCGTGGTACGAGCAGTACTTC
CASSLRGLAWYEQYF
>TRBD1|TRBV3-1/TRBV3-2|TRBJ1-6|.
TGTGCCAGCAGCACCGGGACAGGGGATTCACCCCTCCACTTT
CASSTGTGDSPLHF
>TRBD2|TRBV19|TRBJ2-1|.
TGTGCCAGTAGTATCCGGACTAGCGGGGGCTCCTACAATGAGCAGTTCTTC
CASSIRTSGGSYNEQFF
>TRBD2|TRBV4-2|TRBJ2-3|once
TGTGCCAGCAGCCCGACTAGCGGAGATACGCAGTATTTT
CASSPTSGDTQYF
>.|TRBV11-2|TRBJ2-5|.
TGTGCCAGCAGCCCCCGGGACATCCAACAGACCCAGTACTTC
CASSPRDIQQTQYF
>.|TRBV21-1|TRBJ1-4|.
TGTGCCAGCACTAAAAGGCGGGAACAGGGGACCGCTAATGAAAAACTGTTTTTT
CASTKRREQGTANEKLFF
>TRBD1|TRBV10-1|TRBJ1-2|.
TGCGCCAGCAGTGAGTCGTGTCGGACAGGGGCTTACGGCTACACCTTC
CASSESCRTGAYGYTF
>.|TRBV7-9|TRBJ1-1|.
TGTGCCAGCAGCTTAGGGACAGCGAACACTGAAGCTTTCTTT
CASSLGTANTEAFF
>TRBD1|TRBV2|TRBJ1-5|few
TGTGCCAGCATCGACACAGGGGGCGGCCAGCCCCAGCATTTT
CASIDTGGGQPQHF
>.|TRBV28|TRBJ2-4|.
TGTGCCAGCAGTTTGCCCTTTGTATGGAGCATTCAGTACTTC
CASSLPFVWSIQYF
>.|TRBV11-2|TRBJ2-7|.
TGTGCCAGCAGCTTAGTCCCCGTCGGGGCCTACGAGCAGTACTTC
CASSLVPVGAYEQYF
>.|TRBV3-1/TRBV3-2|TRBJ1-2|.
TGTGCCAGCAGCCAAGATCTAGCGGCCCCCTATGGCTACACCTTC
CASSQDLAAPYGYTF
>.|TRBV11-3|TRBJ2-7|.
TGTGCCAGCAGCCCCTCGGGGAACTACGAGCAGTACTTC
CASSPSGNYEQYF
>TRBD1|TRBV10-3|TRBJ1-5|.
TGTGCCATTGCACAGGGGGCTAGCAATCAGCCCCAGCATTTT
CAIAQGASNQPQHF
>.|TRBV7-8|TRBJ1-1|.
TGTGCCAGCAGCTTAGGTCGGTTTTGGGGGCGGGAGACTGAAGCTTTCTTT
CASSLGRFWGRETEAFF
>.|TRBV7-9|TRBJ1-1|.
TGTGCCAGCAGCTCCAGCGTGAACACTGAAGCTTTCTTT
CASSSSVNTEAFF
>TRBD1|TRBV30|TRBJ1-4|.
TGTGCCTGGAGTTATCCCGGGACAGGGGCTGAAAAACTGTTTTTT
CAWSYPGTGAEKLFF
>.|TRBV4-1|TRBJ1-1|.
TGCGCCAGCAGCCAGGCAGGGGTTGGTGTCACTGAAGCTTTCTTT
CASSQAGVGVTEAFF
>.|TRBV21-1|TRBJ1-1|.
TGTGCCAGCAGCGATCGGGACAGGGAGGGGAACACTGAAGCTTTCTTT
CASSDRDREGNTEAFF
>TRBD2|TRBV7-9|TRBJ2-1|once
TGTGCCAGCAGCCGTAGCGGGAGGGCCTACAATGAGCAGTTCTTC
CASSRSGRAYNEQFF
>TRBD1|TRBV5-4|TRBJ1-4|.
TGTGCCAGCAGCTCGGACAGGGGTTTTGAAAAACTGTTTTTT
CASSSDRGFEKLFF
>TRBD2|TRBV7-2|TRBJ2-1|.
TGTGCCAGCAGCTGGACTAGCGGGAGTAATGAGCAGTTCTTC
CASSWTSGSNEQFF
>TRBD2|TRBV9|TRBJ2-3|.
TGTGCCAGCAGCGCGGGGACTAGCGGGGGCACAGATACGCAGTATTTT
CASSAGTSGGTDTQYF
>.|TRBV19|TRBJ1-2|.
TGTGCCACCTTAAGTCCAAGGGGCTATGGCTACACCTTC
CATLSPRGYGYTF
>TRBD2|TRBV2|TRBJ2-1|.
TGTGCCAGCAGTGATATACTAGCGGGAGGCCTCTCCTACAATGAGCAGTTCTTC
CASSDILAGGLSYNEQFF
>.|TRBV19|TRBJ1-4|.
TGTGCCAGTAGTGGAGGAGCAACTAATGAAAAACTGTTTTTT
CASSGGATNEKLFF
>.|TRBV7-3|TRBJ2-5|.
TGTGCCAGCAGCTCGGCGGGGAGTGGGTCGACCCAGTACTTC
CASSSAGSGSTQYF
>.|TRBV10-3|TRBJ2-3|.
TGTGCCATCAGTGAGTCAAAGGGGTCCATATCTAGCACAGATACGCAGTATTTT
CAISESKGSISSTDTQYF
>.|TRBV5-1|TRBJ2-7|once
TGCGCCAGCAGGATACAGGATTCCTACGAGCAGTACTTC
CASRIQDSYEQYF
>TRBD1|TRBV4-2|TRBJ1-1|.
TGTGCCAGCAGCCAAGATCTTCAAGGGGGCACGATGGCTTTCTTT
CASSQDLQGGTMAFF
>.|TRBV7-8|TRBJ2-7|.
TGTGCCAGCAGCTTAGGTCAGGAGCAGTACTTC
CASSLGQEQYF
>.|TRBV11-3|TRBJ2-1|.
TGTGCCAGCAGCTTCCCCACAGGGTCGGGAGAGCAGTTCTTC
CASSFPTGSGEQFF
>TRBD1|TRBV27|TRBJ2-7|.
TGTGCCAGCAGGAAGACAGGGAACCTGGGCGGCTACGAGCAGTACTTC
CASRKTGNLGGYEQYF
>.|TRBV4-1|TRBJ1-2|.
TGCGCCAGCAGCCCGGGACTCTATGGCTACACCTTC
CASSPGLYGYTF
>.|TRBV29-1|TRBJ2-7|.
TGCAGCGTTTCCCCAGGGGTCTCCTACGAGCAGTACTTC
CSVSPGVSYEQYF
>TRBD2|TRBV19|TRBJ2-5|.
TGTGCCAGTAGCCCCGGGAGCGGGAGCCACCAAGAGACCCAGTACTTC
CASSPGSGSHQETQYF
>.|TRBV27|TRBJ1-5|once
TGTGCCAGCAGTTCCGGGACACTGAGGAGCAATCAGCCCCAGCATTTT
CASSSGTLRSNQPQHF
>TRBD1|TRBV5-1|TRBJ2-3|once
TGCGCCAGCAGCACAGACAGGGGGCTCCGCACAGATACGCAGTATTTT
CASSTDRGLRTDTQYF
>TRBD1|TRBV9|TRBJ1-2|.
TGTGCCAGCAGCGAAACCGGGACAGGAAACTATGGCTACACCTTC
CASSETGTGNYGYTF
>.|TRBV19|TRBJ2-3|.
TGTGCCACCAAGTGGGGGCCCGGCACAGATACGCAGTATTTT
CATKWGPGTDTQYF
>TRBD2|TRBV7-6|TRBJ2-5|.
TGTGCCAGCAGCCCACGACTAGCGGGGGTTACTGAGACCCAGTACTTC
CASSPRLAGVTETQYF
>TRBD2|TRBV2|TRBJ2-1|.
TGTGCCAGCAGTCTATCCGGGGGGAATGAGCAGTTCTTC
CASSLSGGNEQFF
>TRBD2|TRBV24-1|TRBJ2-1|.
TGTGCCACGTTGGGTAGCGGGGGCAATGAGCAGTTCTTC
CATLGSGGNEQFF
>TRBD1|TRBV7-9|TRBJ1-2|.
TGTGCCAGCAGCCGTACAGGGGACGGCTACACCTTC
CASSRTGDGYTF
>.|TRBV25-1|TRBJ2-1|few
TGTGCCAGCAGTGAACCAACAAGGAGCTCCTACAATGAGCAGTTCTTC
CASSEPTRSSYNEQFF
>.|TRBV18|TRBJ1-1|.
TGTGCCAGCTCACCAGGGGGGGCGAACACTGAAGCTTTCTTT
CASSPGGANTEAFF
>TRBD2|TRBV5-8|TRBJ2-5|.
TGTGCCAGCAGCTTGGCAGGACTAGTCCAAGAGACCCAGTACTTC
CASSLAGLVQETQYF
>.|TRBV29-1|TRBJ1-4|.
TGCAGCGGTGGGGACAAGGGAAAACTGTTTTTT
CSGGDKGKLFF
>TRBD1|TRBV6-5|TRBJ2-7|.
TGTGCCGGACAGGGCCGGGACGAGCAGTACTTC
CAGQGRDEQYF
>.|TRBV18|TRBJ1-2|.
TGTGCCAGCTCACCAAGACAGAGCAACTATGGCTACACCTTC
CASSPRQSNYGYTF
>.|TRBV30|TRBJ2-4|.
TGTGCCTGGGGGGCCGGACAGCTAGCCAAAAACATTCAGTACTTC
CAWGAGQLAKNIQYF
>.|TRBV19|TRBJ1-3|.
TGTGCCAGTAGTATGGGAGGGAGCTCTGGAAACACCATATATTTT
CASSMGGSSGNTIYF
>.|TRBV7-9|TRBJ2-7|once
TGTGCCAGCAGTCCTCGAGCGGGCGGATCCTACGAGCAGTACTTC
CASSPRAGGSYEQYF
>TRBD1|TRBV3-1/TRBV3-2|TRBJ1-1|once
TGTGCCAGCATCACCCAGGGGGCGACTGAAGCTTTCTTT
CASITQGATEAFF
>TRBD1|TRBV15|TRBJ2-1|.
TGTGCCATAGACAGGGGGCGATCCTACAATGAGCAGTTCTTC
CAIDRGRSYNEQFF